The 10 T cell receptor beta chains below all came from one sample that was sequenced in a study of blood T cell repertoires in COVID-19. Produced via immunoSEQ multiplex PCR; TCRdb's table is partial and in-frame only. The table lists 120,000 to 150,000 clones, around 85% of them singletons. The specimen was peripheral blood. These receptors all come from a woman between 40 and 50 years old with active or convalescent COVID-19.

The chain employs TRBV27 and TRBJ1-6, with D perhaps TRBD1 (5 bases). Per germline, CDR1 MNHEY and CDR2 SMNVEV (reference sequence). Trimming removed 0 bases at V and 8 bases at J, with 14 bases between. The length of the CDR3 is 16 residues. In nucleotides, the CDR3 is TGTGCCAGCAGTTTATCAGGTCAGGGCTCCCATTCACCCCTCCACTTT. Amino acids: CASSLSGQGSHSPLHF.

The rearrangement joins TRBV19 to TRBJ2-2; maybe TRBD1 (6 bases). The CDR3 is 15 amino acids. Germline V CDR1 and CDR2: LNHDA, SQIVND (reference sequence). V lost 2 bases and J 4 bases, leaving 11 bases between the germline ends. In DNA form, the CDR3 reads TGTGCCAGTAGTATAACAGGGCGTGGCACCGGGGAGCTGTTTTTT. This translates into CASSITGRGTGELFF.

This CDR3 is CASSLRGPTGKLFF. The CDR3 coding sequence is TGTGCCAGCAGCTTGAGAGGCCCGACGGGAAAACTGTTTTTT. The chain couples TRBV5-8 to TRBJ1-4; D uncertain. The CDR3 is 14 amino acids. V was clipped by 1 base and J by 10 bases, with 14 bases between them. CDR1 and CDR2 (germline): SGHTS, YDEGEE.

CDR3 region: CASSEGWRRSTDTQYF. In DNA, the CDR3 is TGTGCCAGCAGTGAAGGATGGAGGCGGAGCACAGATACGCAGTATTTT. The chain combines TRBV25-1 with TRBJ2-3; possible D gene TRBD2, 5 bases. CDR1 and CDR2 from the germline V gene are MGHDK and SYGVNS. V lost 2 bases and J 0 bases, leaving 12 bases between the germline ends. This CDR3 region has 16 residues.

V is TRBV14 and J is TRBJ1-2; D is undetermined. V lost 4 bases to trimming and J lost 2 bases, with 14 bases between them. The CDR3 length is 15 residues. Germline loops: CDR1 SGHDN, CDR2 FVKESK. CDR3 sequence (DNA): TGTGCCAGCAGCCCCCCCGTTTCGGGGAACTATGGCTACACCTTC. This codes for CASSPPVSGNYGYTF. Supplemented by reference TRBV14 and TRBJ1-2, the full variable domain reads EAGVTQFPSHSVIEKGQTVTLRCDPISGHDNLYWYRRVMGKEIKFLLHFVKESKQDESGMPNNRFLAERTGGTYSTLKVQPAELEDSGVYFCASSPPVSGNYGYTFGSGTRLTVV.

This clone was recorded only once. The rearrangement uses TRBV27 and TRBJ1-1, with TRBD1 as a possible D gene (5 bases). CDR1 and CDR2 from the germline V gene are MNHEY and SMNVEV (reference sequence). This CDR3 is built from 14 residues. Deletions cut 3 bases from V and 5 bases from J, with 13 bases between. In DNA form, the CDR3 reads TGTGCCAGCAGTTTGCTAGGGGTGAGGACTGAAGCTTTCTTT. Amino acids: CASSLLGVRTEAFF.

This clone appeared once. This chain links TRBV7-2 with TRBJ2-3; TRBD2 matches 9 bases. The CDR3 has 15 residues. With 1 base clipped from V and 13 bases from J, the junction kept 12 bases outside the gene matches. The germline V gene has CDR1 SGHTA and CDR2 FQGNSA. The CDR3 DNA sequence: TGTGCCAGCAGCTTAGGAGGTAGCGCGGGAGGGGTGGAGTATTTT. It yields the protein CASSLGGSAGGVEYF.

J is TRBJ1-1 and V is TRBV19; D call uncertain. Germline-derived CDR1 and CDR2 are LNHDA and SQIVND (reference sequence). The CDR3 loop spans 14 amino acids. V was trimmed by 5 bases and J by 4 bases, leaving 14 bases between them. The CDR3 reads CASSAPRVGTEAFF. As DNA, the CDR3 is TGTGCCAGTAGTGCCCCCCGGGTCGGCACTGAAGCTTTCTTT.

The gene calls are TRBV18 and TRBJ2-4, with 7 nucleotides matching TRBD1. Germline trimming cut 3 bases from V and 3 bases from J; bases unmatched to any gene: 5. In germline, CDR1 is KGHSH, CDR2 LQKENI. The CDR3 runs 15 residues. CDR3 residues: CASSPDRVGKNIQYF. Written as DNA, the CDR3 is TGTGCCAGCTCACCTGACAGGGTTGGCAAAAACATTCAGTACTTC.

The rearrangement uses TRBV10-3 and TRBJ1-3; D not resolved. CDR3 size: 14 residues. Germline CDR1 is ENHRY and CDR2 is SYGVKD. Trimming took 2 bases from V and 3 from J, leaving 8 bases between them. This chain's CDR3 is CAISEGGIGNTIYF. CDR3 bases: TGTGCCATCAGTGAGGGAGGGATTGGAAACACCATATATTTT.